This T cell receptor beta chain was identified in a study of blood T cells in healthy people across ages. Study-level results: A strong correlation between TCR beta diversity and naive T cell percentage was seen. A greater number of naive CD4+ cells and higher diversity distinguished long-lived donors from aged donors. PBMCs were not sorted, which prevented a conclusive comparison of naive versus antigen-experienced cells.

PBMCs, at least 7 million per sample, were isolated. Turning to this clonotype: Its antigen is not identified.

Then a second PCR, running roughly 7 to 11 cycles, was carried out with a sample-barcoded 5' primer and a J-beta primer mix. TCRdb used MiXCR to reprocess the 5' RACE reads, holding one entry per CDR3 protein. The sample holds about 640,000 distinct CDR3 sequences, around 54% seen once. CDR1 MNHNY and CDR2 SVGAGI come from the germline V gene (reference sequence). The trim removed 0 bases at V and 4 bases at J, leaving 3 bases unmatched. The CDR3 runs 15 residues. The genes are TRBV6-6 and TRBJ2-1; 7 positions match TRBD2. The origin of this receptor is a man aged 60 to 75 in good health. The sequencing input was blood. The CDR3, as DNA: TGTGCCAGCAGTTACTCGGGGGGGGATTACAATGAGCAGTTCTTC. It specifies CASSYSGGDYNEQFF.